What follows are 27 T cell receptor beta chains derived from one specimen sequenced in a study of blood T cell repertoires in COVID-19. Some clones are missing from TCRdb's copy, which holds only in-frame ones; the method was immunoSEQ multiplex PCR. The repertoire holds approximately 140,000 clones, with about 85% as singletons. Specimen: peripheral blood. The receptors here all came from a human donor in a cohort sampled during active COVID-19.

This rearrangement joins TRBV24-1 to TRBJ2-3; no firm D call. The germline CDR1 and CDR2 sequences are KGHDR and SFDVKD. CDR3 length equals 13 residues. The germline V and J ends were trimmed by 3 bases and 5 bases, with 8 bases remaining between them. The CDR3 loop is CATSDTRGDTQYF. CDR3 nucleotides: TGTGCCACCAGTGATACCCGCGGAGATACGCAGTATTTT.

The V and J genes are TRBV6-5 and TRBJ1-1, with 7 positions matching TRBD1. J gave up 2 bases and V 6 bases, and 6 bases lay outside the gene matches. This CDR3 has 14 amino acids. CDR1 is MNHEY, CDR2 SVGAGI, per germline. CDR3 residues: CASRLGQYNTEAFF. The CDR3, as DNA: TGTGCCAGCAGGTTGGGACAGTATAACACTGAAGCTTTCTTT.

Here the CDR3 reads CASSQALATGNYGYTF. The CDR3, as DNA: TGCGCCAGCAGCCAAGCCCTCGCGACAGGAAACTATGGCTACACCTTC. V usage is TRBV4-1 and J usage is TRBJ1-2; D is possibly TRBD1 (6 bases). This CDR3 contains 16 residues. CDR1 and CDR2 (germline): MGHRA, YSYEKL. Trimming pared 1 base from V and 2 bases from J, leaving 14 bases between.

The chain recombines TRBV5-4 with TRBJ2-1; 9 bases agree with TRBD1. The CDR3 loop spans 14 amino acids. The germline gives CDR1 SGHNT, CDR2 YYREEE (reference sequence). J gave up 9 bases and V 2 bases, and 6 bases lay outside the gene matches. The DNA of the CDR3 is TGTGCCAGCAGCTTACCGGGACAGGGTAGTGAGCAGTTCTTC. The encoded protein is CASSLPGQGSEQFF.

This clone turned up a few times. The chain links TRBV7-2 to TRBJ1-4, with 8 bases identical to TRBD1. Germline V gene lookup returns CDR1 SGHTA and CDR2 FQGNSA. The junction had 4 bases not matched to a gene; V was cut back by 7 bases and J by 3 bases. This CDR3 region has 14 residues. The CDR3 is CASKPGQANEKLFF. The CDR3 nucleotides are TGTGCCAGCAAACCGGGACAGGCTAATGAAAAACTGTTTTTT.

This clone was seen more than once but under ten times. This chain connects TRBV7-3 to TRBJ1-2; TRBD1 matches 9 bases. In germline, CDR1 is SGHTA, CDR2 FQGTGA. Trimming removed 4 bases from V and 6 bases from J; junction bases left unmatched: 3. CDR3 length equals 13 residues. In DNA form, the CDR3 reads TGTGCCAGCAGCTCGCGACAGGGGGATGGCTACACCTTC. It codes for CASSSRQGDGYTF.

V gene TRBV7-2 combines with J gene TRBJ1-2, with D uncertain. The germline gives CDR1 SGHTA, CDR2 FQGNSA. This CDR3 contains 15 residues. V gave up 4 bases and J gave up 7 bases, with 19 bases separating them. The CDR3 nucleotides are TGTGCCAGCAGCTCCGAGGGCAGGTTAGGACGTGGCTACACCTTC. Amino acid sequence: CASSSEGRLGRGYTF.

DNA for the CDR3: TGTGCCACTCTTCCGGGTGGGGGGGTGCTCATGAACACTGAAGCTTTCTTT. Protein: CATLPGGGVLMNTEAFF. The V call is TRBV11-3, the J call TRBJ1-1, with D maybe TRBD1 (5 bases). CDR1 and CDR2 from the germline V gene are SGHNT and YENEEA. The CDR3 sequence is 17 residues long. V was clipped by 10 bases and J by 0 bases, with 24 bases between them.

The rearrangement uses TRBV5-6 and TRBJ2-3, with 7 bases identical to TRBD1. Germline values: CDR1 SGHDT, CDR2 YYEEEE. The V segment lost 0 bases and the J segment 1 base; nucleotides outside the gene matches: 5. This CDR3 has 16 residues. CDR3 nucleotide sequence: TGTGCCAGCAGCTTGGGGGGACAGCCCCGCACAGATACGCAGTATTTT. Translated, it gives CASSLGGQPRTDTQYF.

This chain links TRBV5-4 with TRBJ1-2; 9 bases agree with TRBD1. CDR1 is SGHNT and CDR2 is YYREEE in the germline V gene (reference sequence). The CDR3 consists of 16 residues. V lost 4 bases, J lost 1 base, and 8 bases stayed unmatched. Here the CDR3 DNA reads TGTGCCAGCAGCCCCCCCACAGGGGGCTTTAACTATGGCTACACCTTC. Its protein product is CASSPPTGGFNYGYTF. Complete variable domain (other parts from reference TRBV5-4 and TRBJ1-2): ETGVTQSPTHLIKTRGQQVTLRCSSQSGHNTVSWYQQALGQGPQFIFQYYREEENGRGNFPPRFSGLQFPNYSSELNVNALELDDSALYLCASSPPTGGFNYGYTFGSGTRLTVV.

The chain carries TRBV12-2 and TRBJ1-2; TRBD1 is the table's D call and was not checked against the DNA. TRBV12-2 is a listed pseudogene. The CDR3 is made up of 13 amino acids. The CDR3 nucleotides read TGTGCAAGTCGCTTAGTAGGGGGCTCTGGCTACACCTTC. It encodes CASRLVGGSGYTF.

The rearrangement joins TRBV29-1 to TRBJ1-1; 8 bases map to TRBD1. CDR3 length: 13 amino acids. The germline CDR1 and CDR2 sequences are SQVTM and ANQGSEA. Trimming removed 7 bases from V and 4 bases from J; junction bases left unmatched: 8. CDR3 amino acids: CSGSNRGGTEAFF. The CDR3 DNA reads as TGCAGCGGTTCGAACAGGGGGGGCACTGAAGCTTTCTTT.

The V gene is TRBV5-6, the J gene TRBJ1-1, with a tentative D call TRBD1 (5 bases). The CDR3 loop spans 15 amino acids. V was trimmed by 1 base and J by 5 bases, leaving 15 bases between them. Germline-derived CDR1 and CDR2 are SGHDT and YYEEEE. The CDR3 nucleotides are TGTGCCAGCAGCTTGAGGGGCTGGGGGAGGACTGAAGCTTTCTTT. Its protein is CASSLRGWGRTEAFF.

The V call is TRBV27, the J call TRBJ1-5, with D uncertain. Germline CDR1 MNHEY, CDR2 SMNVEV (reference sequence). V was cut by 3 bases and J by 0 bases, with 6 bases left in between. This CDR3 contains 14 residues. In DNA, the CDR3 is TGTGCCAGCAGTTTTCAGGATAGCAATCAGCCCCAGCATTTT. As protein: CASSFQDSNQPQHF.

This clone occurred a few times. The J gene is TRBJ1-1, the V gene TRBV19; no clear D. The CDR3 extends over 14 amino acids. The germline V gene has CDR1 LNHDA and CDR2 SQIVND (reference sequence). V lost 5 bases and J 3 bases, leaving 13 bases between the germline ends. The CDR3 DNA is TGTGCCAGTAGTCGAAACGAGGGTCACACTGAAGCTTTCTTT. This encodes CASSRNEGHTEAFF. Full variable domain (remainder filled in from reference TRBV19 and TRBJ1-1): DGGITQSPKYLFRKEGQNVTLSCEQNLNHDAMYWYRQDPGQGLRLIYYSQIVNDFQKGDIAEGYSVSREKKESFPLTVTSAQKNPTAFYLCASSRNEGHTEAFFGQGTRLTVV.

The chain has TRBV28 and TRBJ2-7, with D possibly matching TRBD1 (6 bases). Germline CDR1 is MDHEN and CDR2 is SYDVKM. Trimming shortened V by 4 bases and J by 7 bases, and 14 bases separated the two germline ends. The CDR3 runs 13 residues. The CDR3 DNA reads TGTGCCAGCAGTTCCAACAGGGAACTGGAGCAGTACTTC. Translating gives CASSSNRELEQYF.

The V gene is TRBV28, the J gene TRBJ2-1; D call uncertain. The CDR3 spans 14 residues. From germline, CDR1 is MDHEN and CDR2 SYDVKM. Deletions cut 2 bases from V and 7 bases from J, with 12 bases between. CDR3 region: CASSLLTPVNEQFF. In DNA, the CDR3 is TGTGCCAGCAGTTTACTTACTCCGGTGAATGAGCAGTTCTTC.

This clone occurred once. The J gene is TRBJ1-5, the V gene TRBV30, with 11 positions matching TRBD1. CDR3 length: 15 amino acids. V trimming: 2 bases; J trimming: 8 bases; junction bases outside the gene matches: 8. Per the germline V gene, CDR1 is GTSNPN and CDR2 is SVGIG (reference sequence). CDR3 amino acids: CAWSLRTGGGKPQHF. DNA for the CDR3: TGTGCCTGGAGTTTAAGGACAGGGGGCGGGAAGCCCCAGCATTTT.

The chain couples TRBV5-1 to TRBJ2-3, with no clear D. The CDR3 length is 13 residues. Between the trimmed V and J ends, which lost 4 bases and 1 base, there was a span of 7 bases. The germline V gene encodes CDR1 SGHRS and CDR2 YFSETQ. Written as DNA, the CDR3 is TGCGCCAGCAGCCCCCAGGGCACAGATACGCAGTATTTT. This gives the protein CASSPQGTDTQYF. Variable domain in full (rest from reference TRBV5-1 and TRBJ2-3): KAGVTQTPRYLIKTRGQQVTLSCSPISGHRSVSWYQQTPGQGLQFLFEYFSETQRNKGNFPGRFSGRQFSNSRSEMNVSTLELGDSALYLCASSPQGTDTQYFGPGTRLTVL.

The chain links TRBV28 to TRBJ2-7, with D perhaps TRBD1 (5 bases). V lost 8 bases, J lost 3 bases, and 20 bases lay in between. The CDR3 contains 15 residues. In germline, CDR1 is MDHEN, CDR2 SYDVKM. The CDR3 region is CASWSSRQGNYEQYF. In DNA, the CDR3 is TGTGCCAGCTGGTCGTCTAGGCAGGGCAACTACGAGCAGTACTTC.

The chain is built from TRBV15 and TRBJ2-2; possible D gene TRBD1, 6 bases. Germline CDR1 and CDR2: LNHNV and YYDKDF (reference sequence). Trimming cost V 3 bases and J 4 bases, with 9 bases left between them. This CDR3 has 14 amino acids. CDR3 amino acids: CATSRAQGTGELFF. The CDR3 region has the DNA TGTGCCACCAGCAGGGCACAGGGCACCGGGGAGCTGTTTTTT.

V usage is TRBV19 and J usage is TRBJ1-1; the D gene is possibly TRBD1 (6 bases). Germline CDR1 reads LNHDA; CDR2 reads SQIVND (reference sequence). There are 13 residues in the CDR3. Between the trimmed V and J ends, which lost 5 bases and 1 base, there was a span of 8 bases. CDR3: CASSWTENTEAFF. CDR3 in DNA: TGTGCCAGTAGTTGGACAGAGAACACTGAAGCTTTCTTT.

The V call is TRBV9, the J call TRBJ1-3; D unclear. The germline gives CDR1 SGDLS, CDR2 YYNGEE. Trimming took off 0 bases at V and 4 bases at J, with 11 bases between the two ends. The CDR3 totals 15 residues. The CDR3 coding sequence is TGTGCCAGCAGCGTAGGAGTGAGCCCGGGAAACACCATATATTTT. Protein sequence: CASSVGVSPGNTIYF.

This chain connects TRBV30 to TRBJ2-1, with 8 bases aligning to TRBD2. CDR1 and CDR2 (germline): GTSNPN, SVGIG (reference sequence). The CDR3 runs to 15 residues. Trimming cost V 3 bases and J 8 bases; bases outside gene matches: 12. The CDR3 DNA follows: TGTGCCTGGAGCCCCGTTACGGGGGGGCTCGATGAGCAGTTCTTC. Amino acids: CAWSPVTGGLDEQFF. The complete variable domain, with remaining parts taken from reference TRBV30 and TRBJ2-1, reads SQTIHQWPATLVQPVGSPLSLECTVEGTSNPNLYWYRQAAGRGLQLLFYSVGIGQISSEVPQNLSASRPQDRQFILSSKKLLLSDSGFYLCAWSPVTGGLDEQFFGPGTRLTVL.

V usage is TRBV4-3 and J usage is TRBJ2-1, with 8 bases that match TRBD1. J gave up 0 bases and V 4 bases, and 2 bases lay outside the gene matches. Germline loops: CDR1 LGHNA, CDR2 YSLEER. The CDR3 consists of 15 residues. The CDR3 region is CASSPGQGSYNEQFF. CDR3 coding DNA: TGCGCCAGCAGCCCCGGACAGGGCTCCTACAATGAGCAGTTCTTC.

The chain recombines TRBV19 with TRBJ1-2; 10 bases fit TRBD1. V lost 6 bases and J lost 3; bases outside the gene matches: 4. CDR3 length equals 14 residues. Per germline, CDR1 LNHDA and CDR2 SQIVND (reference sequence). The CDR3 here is CASRDRGQDYGYTF. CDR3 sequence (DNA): TGTGCCAGTAGAGACAGGGGGCAGGACTATGGCTACACCTTC. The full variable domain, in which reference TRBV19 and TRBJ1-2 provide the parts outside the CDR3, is DGGITQSPKYLFRKEGQNVTLSCEQNLNHDAMYWYRQDPGQGLRLIYYSQIVNDFQKGDIAEGYSVSREKKESFPLTVTSAQKNPTAFYLCASRDRGQDYGYTFGSGTRLTVV.

As DNA, the CDR3 is TGTGCCAGCAGCCAAGAGGCCGCGGGCGCAGGCTATGGCTACACCTTC. Amino acid sequence: CASSQEAAGAGYGYTF. This chain joins TRBV4-2 and TRBJ1-2; D is undetermined. CDR3 length equals 16 residues. Germline V gene lookup returns CDR1 LGHNA and CDR2 YNFKEQ. V lost 0 bases and J lost 4, with 15 bases in between.